The rows below give T cell receptor beta chains drawn from one sample of a study of human T cells and chemical hapten exposure. TCRdb re-derived calls from the RACE reads in MiXCR, one entry per CDR3 protein. This sample yields about 190,000 distinct CDR3 sequences, of which about 22% are seen a single time; approximately 2.5% belongs to the top ten. Specimen: whole blood, collected in connection with sensitization to the hapten diphenylcyclopropenone (DPC). Receptors were obtained from a woman in her thirties or forties with alopecia areata. Some clones in this sample may be carry-over from other donors' samples. Both conserved end residues are part of each CDR3. The order of the fields is V gene, J gene, D gene, clone size, CDR3 DNA, CDR3 protein. The D gene is left open where the match is weak. Rows give clone size only sometimes, using once, few, many, or a class for an expanded clone.

TRBV2	TRBJ2-5	NA	NA	TGTGCCAGCACGGCGCGGGCAGGGGCGGAGACCCAGTACTTC	CASTARAGAETQYF
TRBV12-3/TRBV12-4	TRBJ2-2	NA	once	TGTGCCAGCAGGCGGACAGCGAACACCGGGGAGCTGTTTTTT	CASRRTANTGELFF
TRBV28	TRBJ2-5	NA	few	TGTGCCAGCAGGCGGGTCAGGGCGGGGATTGAGACCCAGTACTTC	CASRRVRAGIETQYF
TRBV4-2	TRBJ2-7	NA	many	TGTGCCAGCAGCCCCTTGGGGGCCGACTCCTACGAGCAGTACTTC	CASSPLGADSYEQYF
TRBV4-2	TRBJ1-5	NA	NA	TGTGCCAGCAATCGGGGGGGCAATCAGCCCCAGCATTTT	CASNRGGNQPQHF
TRBV29-1	TRBJ2-7	NA	few	TGCAGCGTTGTGACAGGGAGTCGTAGCGGAAACTACGAGCAGTACTTC	CSVVTGSRSGNYEQYF
TRBV5-5	TRBJ2-5	NA	NA	TGTGCCAGCAGCTTGGGGGGGCAGGTACAAGAGACCCAGTACTTC	CASSLGGQVQETQYF
TRBV29-1	TRBJ1-1	NA	many	TGCAGCGTTTCAGGACAGTACACTGAAGCTTTCTTT	CSVSGQYTEAFF
TRBV29-1	TRBJ2-3	NA	NA	TGCAGCGTTGCAAGCATTACCTACACAGATACGCAGTATTTT	CSVASITYTDTQYF
TRBV7-2	TRBJ2-5	NA	NA	TGTGCCAGCAGCTTATTGAATACAAGGGAGTTC	CASSLLNTREF
TRBV18	TRBJ1-2	NA	few	TGTGCCAGCTCACCATCCGAGGGGGGCGACTATGGCTACACCTTC	CASSPSEGGDYGYTF
TRBV29-1	TRBJ2-7	NA	few	TGCAGCGTTGGGAGCGACGAGCAGTACTTC	CSVGSDEQYF
TRBV28	TRBJ2-1	TRBD2	NA	TGTGCCAGCAGTTCGGCTGAGGCGGGAGCATACAATGAGCAGTTCTTC	CASSSAEAGAYNEQFF
TRBV6-2/TRBV6-3	TRBJ2-7	NA	few	TGTGCCAGCAGTTACTCCGGGAGTGGGAGCCAGTACTTC	CASSYSGSGSQYF
TRBV6-5	TRBJ1-2	NA	NA	TGTGCCAGCAGTTGGACAGCTAACTATGGCTACACCTTC	CASSWTANYGYTF
TRBV20-1	TRBJ1-5	NA	few	TGCAGTGCTAGTCGGCAGACGAATAGCAATCAGCCCCAGCATTTT	CSASRQTNSNQPQHF
TRBV7-2	TRBJ1-4	NA	NA	TGTGCCAGCAGCTTAGAATCGGCTAATGAAAAACTGTTTTTT	CASSLESANEKLFF
TRBV28	TRBJ2-5	NA	few	TGTGCCACCATATCCACGAACCAAGAGACCCAGTACTTC	CATISTNQETQYF
TRBV15	TRBJ1-3	NA	few	TGTGCCACCAGCAGAGATATCGGGAGCTCTGGAAACACCATATATTTT	CATSRDIGSSGNTIYF
TRBV29-1	TRBJ2-7	TRBD2	few	TGCAGCGTTGGACTAGCGGGAGGGCTAGGGGAGCAGTACTTC	CSVGLAGGLGEQYF
TRBV29-1	TRBJ2-6	NA	few	TGCAGCGTCCGGTTGGTGCGCAGGGGCGCCTCCGGGGCCAACGTCCTGACTTTC	CSVRLVRRGASGANVLTF
TRBV7-9	TRBJ2-3	NA	few	TGTGCCAGCAGCCGTGGACGGCTTAGCACAGATACGCAGTATTTT	CASSRGRLSTDTQYF
TRBV5-1	TRBJ2-7	TRBD2	once	TGCGCCAGCAGCTTGGCTACGGGAGGCGGGTACGAGCAGTACTTC	CASSLATGGGYEQYF
TRBV7-2	TRBJ1-1	TRBD1	NA	TGTGCCAGCAGCTTGGACAGGGAACTCACTGAAGCTTTCTTT	CASSLDRELTEAFF
TRBV3-1	TRBJ1-2	NA	few	TGTGCCAGCAGCCAAAATTTCTATGGCTACACCTTC	CASSQNFYGYTF
TRBV29-1	TRBJ1-3	NA	many	TGCAGCGTCTCCTCTTTGGGCCAGGGGGGAAACACCATATATTTT	CSVSSLGQGGNTIYF
TRBV10-3	TRBJ1-6	NA	NA	TGTGCCATCAGTGTCGATGGGTTATACAATTCACCCCTCCACTTT	CAISVDGLYNSPLHF
TRBV27	TRBJ2-3	NA	NA	TGTGCCAGCAGTTTAAAACAGGGCACAGATACGCAGTATTTT	CASSLKQGTDTQYF
TRBV9	TRBJ1-3	NA	NA	TGTGCCAGCAGCCCTATGGTCTCTGGAAACACCATATATTTT	CASSPMVSGNTIYF
TRBV10-3	TRBJ2-2	NA	NA	TGTGCCTACGCGTCCGGGACGAACACCGGGGAGCTGTTTTTT	CAYASGTNTGELFF
TRBV5-1	TRBJ2-3	TRBD2	NA	TGCGCCAGCAGCTTGGAGCGGACTAGCGGGAGTGGGTCAGATACGCAGTATTTT	CASSLERTSGSGSDTQYF
TRBV5-8	TRBJ2-5	TRBD2	NA	TGTGCCAGCAGCAAGACTAGCGGGAGGGTCCAGACCCAGTACTTC	CASSKTSGRVQTQYF
TRBV4-2	TRBJ2-6	TRBD2	NA	TGTGCCAGCAGCCAAGCGCTAGCGGGCTTCTCTGGGGCCAACGTCCTGACTTTC	CASSQALAGFSGANVLTF
TRBV20-1	TRBJ1-2	TRBD1	few	TGCAGTGCTCACCGGACAGGGGTCGAGGGAGGCTATGGCTACACCTTC	CSAHRTGVEGGYGYTF
TRBV6-5	TRBJ2-3	TRBD2	many	TGTGCCAGCAGCAGCGGGAGGAGGGCAGATACGCAGTATTTT	CASSSGRRADTQYF
TRBV6-5	TRBJ2-1	TRBD2	few	TGTGCCAGCAGTTACTTTATACCTAGCGGGAAGAAGGATGAGCAGTTCTTC	CASSYFIPSGKKDEQFF
TRBV5-1	TRBJ2-7	NA	NA	TGCGCCAGCAGCTTGTACCAGGGGAGCTACGAGCAGTACTTC	CASSLYQGSYEQYF
TRBV27	TRBJ2-7	NA	few	TGTGCCAGCAGTTTTTTGGCCGCGGACTACGAGCAGTACTTC	CASSFLAADYEQYF
TRBV20-1	TRBJ1-4	NA	NA	TGCAGTGCTAGTCGAGGAGTCGCCGAAAAACTGTTTTTT	CSASRGVAEKLFF
TRBV29-1	TRBJ1-1	NA	few	TGCAGCGTTGTCAGTACAGCCATGAACACTGAAGCTTTCTTT	CSVVSTAMNTEAFF
TRBV7-9	TRBJ1-1	TRBD1	NA	TGTGCCAGCAGCTTAACCCCGACAGGGACTGAAGCTTTCTTT	CASSLTPTGTEAFF
TRBV18	TRBJ1-1	NA	NA	TGTGCCAGCTCCCCGAGACTAGTAAACACTGAAGCTTTCTTT	CASSPRLVNTEAFF
TRBV4-3	TRBJ2-3	TRBD2	few	TGCGCCAGCAGCCAAGATGGGGGTAGCGGGAGGGACACAGATACGCAGTATTTT	CASSQDGGSGRDTDTQYF
TRBV20-1	TRBJ2-1	TRBD1	few	TGCAGTGCTAGCAGGGGGCAGAATGAGCAGTTCTTC	CSASRGQNEQFF
TRBV20-1	TRBJ2-5	TRBD1	few	TGCAGTGCCCTCCGGGACAGGGGAGGAGAGACCCAGTACTTC	CSALRDRGGETQYF
TRBV12-3/TRBV12-4	TRBJ2-3	NA	NA	TGTGCCAGCAGGTCCCTGGTTGGTACGCAGTATTTT	CASRSLVGTQYF
TRBV20-1	TRBJ2-7	NA	NA	TGCAGTGCCAAACGGGGGCGGGAGACCGAGCAGTACTTC	CSAKRGRETEQYF
TRBV27	TRBJ2-3	NA	NA	TGTGCCAGCAGTCCCGGGACCCCGCGAAATACGCAGTATTTT	CASSPGTPRNTQYF
TRBV20-1	TRBJ1-6	NA	few	TGCAGTGCTAGGGCCCTCGTTGCCACTAATTCACCCCTCCACTTT	CSARALVATNSPLHF
TRBV7-8	TRBJ2-3	NA	NA	TGTGCCAGCAGCTTGGACCCTCCCCTGGGGCAGTATTTT	CASSLDPPLGQYF
TRBV28	TRBJ1-2	NA	many	TGTGCCAGCAGCCCCGTGAGGGTAAATGATGGCTACACCTTC	CASSPVRVNDGYTF
TRBV20-1	TRBJ1-5	TRBD1	NA	TGCAGTGCTATGACAGGGGAGCATAGCAATCAGCCCCAGCATTTT	CSAMTGEHSNQPQHF
TRBV15	TRBJ2-1	TRBD2	few	TGTGCCACCAGGCCACTAGCGGGAGGTAACAATGAGCAGTTCTTC	CATRPLAGGNNEQFF
TRBV5-1	TRBJ2-3	NA	once	TGCGCCAGCAGCCGGGGAACTACCTACACAGATACGCAGTATTTT	CASSRGTTYTDTQYF
TRBV7-2	TRBJ2-1	NA	many	TGTGCCAGCAGCGCGGGGCAGTCCTACAATGAGCAGTTCTTC	CASSAGQSYNEQFF
TRBV10-3	TRBJ2-1	TRBD2	few	TGTGCCATCGCTGGACTAGCGGGAGGGCACAATGAGCAGTTCTTC	CAIAGLAGGHNEQFF
TRBV20-1	TRBJ1-1	NA	few	TGCAGTGCTCCCCAGACCGCGGGGGTCGCTGAAGCTTTCTTT	CSAPQTAGVAEAFF
TRBV10-1	TRBJ1-6	NA	few	TGCGCCGGCTCACCCCTCCACTTT	CAGSPLHF
TRBV5-1	TRBJ2-3	TRBD2	NA	TGCGCCAGCAGCTACGGACTAGCGGGAGAGGCAGATACGCAGTATTTT	CASSYGLAGEADTQYF
TRBV29-1	TRBJ1-1	NA	many	TGCAGCGTTACTTCCCCTGAAGCTTTCTTT	CSVTSPEAFF